A single sample gave rise to the 15 T cell receptor beta chains below, sequenced in a study of T-cell reconstitution after alpha-beta-depleted transplantation in children. As it was prepared, the TCRbeta library received unique molecular identifiers. TCRdb ran MiXCR on the PCR reads and lists one entry per CDR3 protein. The sample has 450,000 to 550,000 distinct CDR3 sequences, roughly 10% seen once. The starting material was PBMCs, mostly from graft donor cells, obtained 180 days after TCRalphabeta/CD19-depleted stem cell transplant. These receptors were taken from a female patient aged 2-15 years who had a stem cell transplant for aplastic anemia, so the T cells may come from the graft donor.

This clonotype was detected only a few times. The chain has TRBV12-3 or TRBV12-4 and TRBJ1-5; D remains unclear. This CDR3 is built from 13 residues. The ends were cut back, 5 bases at V and 3 bases at J, with 8 bases in the middle. The CDR3 nucleotides read TGTGCCAGCAGTCCTACGGTCAATCAGCCCCAGCATTTT. Its protein product is CASSPTVNQPQHF.

The rearrangement uses TRBV27 and TRBJ2-1, with 10 bases identical to TRBD2. The CDR3 sequence is 17 residues long. The J segment lost 4 bases and the V segment lost 2 bases, leaving 8 bases of the junction unmatched. From germline, CDR1 is MNHEY and CDR2 SMNVEV (reference sequence). The CDR3 DNA reads TGTGCCAGCAGTTTAGGGCTAGCGGGAGACTGGTACAATGAGCAGTTCTTC. It encodes CASSLGLAGDWYNEQFF.

J is TRBJ2-1 and V is TRBV7-6; 13 positions match TRBD2. CDR3 length: 17 residues. The germline V gene has CDR1 SGHVS and CDR2 FNYEAQ. V lost 5 bases, J lost 2 bases, and 6 bases stayed unmatched. CDR3 region: CASSAWTSGRAYNEQFF. The DNA of the CDR3 is TGTGCCAGCAGCGCCTGGACTAGCGGGAGAGCCTACAATGAGCAGTTCTTC.

This clonotype was detected only a few times. The chain has TRBV20-1 and TRBJ2-2, with D possibly being TRBD2 (6 bases). V gave up 5 bases and J gave up 2 bases, with 9 bases separating them. Germline V gives CDR1 DFQATT, CDR2 SNEGSKA (reference sequence). The CDR3 spans 13 residues. The CDR3 loop reads CSAGTLNTGELFF. DNA for the CDR3: TGCAGTGCTGGGACTTTAAACACCGGGGAGCTGTTTTTT.

This clonotype occurred a few times. This chain connects TRBV10-3 to TRBJ2-7; D possibly uses TRBD1 or TRBD2 (5 bases each). This CDR3 has 15 amino acids. CDR1 and CDR2 from the germline V gene are ENHRY and SYGVKD. Trimming shortened V by 0 bases and J by 2 bases, and 11 bases separated the two germline ends. CDR3 region: CAISESLRDAYEQYF. CDR3 coding DNA: TGTGCCATCAGTGAGTCATTAAGGGACGCCTACGAGCAGTACTTC.

This sequence joins TRBV7-2 and TRBJ2-3, with 9 positions matching TRBD2. The CDR3 has 17 residues. Per germline, CDR1 SGHTA and CDR2 FQGNSA. V was clipped by 5 bases and J by 5 bases; unmatched bases: 14. The chain's CDR3 is CASSRGPVAGAGDTQYF. For the CDR3, the DNA is TGTGCCAGCAGCCGGGGACCGGTAGCGGGAGCCGGAGATACGCAGTATTTT.

This clonotype was detected a few times. The V gene is TRBV7-9, the J gene TRBJ2-1; either TRBD1 or TRBD2 may fit D (5 bases each). The CDR3 extends over 17 amino acids. Germline CDR1 reads SEHNR; CDR2 reads FQNEAQ (reference sequence). The V and J ends lost 1 base and 0 bases respectively, with 13 bases between them. The CDR3, as DNA: TGTGCCAGCAGCTTAGGGGGACCTCTGAGCTCCTACAATGAGCAGTTCTTC. Protein sequence: CASSLGGPLSSYNEQFF.

The rearrangement links TRBV5-1 to TRBJ2-3, with 10 bases identical to TRBD2. The CDR3 runs to 16 residues. J was trimmed by 2 bases and V by 4 bases; bases with no gene match: 7. Per the germline V gene, CDR1 is SGHRS and CDR2 is YFSETQ. The CDR3 DNA reads as TGCGCCAGCAGCCAAGCTAGCGGGGGCACCACAGATACGCAGTATTTT. This translates into CASSQASGGTTDTQYF. The full variable domain, completed using reference TRBV5-1 and TRBJ2-3, is KAGVTQTPRYLIKTRGQQVTLSCSPISGHRSVSWYQQTPGQGLQFLFEYFSETQRNKGNFPGRFSGRQFSNSRSEMNVSTLELGDSALYLCASSQASGGTTDTQYFGPGTRLTVL.

This clonotype showed up just a few times. The chain couples TRBV20-1 to TRBJ2-3, with 9 bases that match TRBD2. The CDR3 is 14 residues long. With V trimmed by 8 bases and J by 2 bases, 8 bases remained unmatched. Looked up from germline, CDR1 is DFQATT and CDR2 is SNEGSKA (reference sequence). The CDR3 sequence: CSWGASGVTDTQYF. The CDR3 DNA reads TGCAGTTGGGGAGCTAGCGGGGTCACAGATACGCAGTATTTT.

This clonotype turned up a few times. The rearrangement joins TRBV7-2 to TRBJ1-2; D gene uncertain. V gave up 3 bases and J gave up 2 bases, with 13 bases separating them. Germline CDR1 is SGHTA and CDR2 is FQGNSA. CDR3 size: 15 residues. The DNA for the CDR3 is TGTGCCAGCAGCTTGGGCGAGGGAAAAAACTATGGCTACACCTTC. This encodes CASSLGEGKNYGYTF.

This clonotype was seen a few times. The V call is TRBV7-2, the J call TRBJ2-6; 7 bases map to TRBD1. Germline trimming cut 5 bases from V and 0 bases from J; bases unmatched to any gene: 4. Germline V gives CDR1 SGHTA, CDR2 FQGNSA. CDR3 length equals 16 residues. Here the CDR3 reads CASSRQGPSGANVLTF. CDR3 sequence (DNA): TGTGCCAGCAGCCGACAGGGCCCCTCTGGGGCCAACGTCCTGACTTTC.

The genes are TRBV11-2 and TRBJ2-3, with 14 bases lining up with TRBD2. The junction had 7 bases not matched to a gene; V was cut back by 6 bases and J by 5 bases. The CDR3 spans 16 residues. Per the germline V gene, CDR1 is SGHAT and CDR2 is FQNNGV. The CDR3 spells CASRPTSGRAGDTQYF. Here the CDR3 DNA reads TGTGCCAGCAGACCGACTAGCGGGAGGGCGGGAGATACGCAGTATTTT.

This clonotype was seen a handful of times. V is TRBV28 and J is TRBJ2-5, with D possibly matching TRBD1 (5 bases). Trimming shortened V by 6 bases and J by 5 bases, and 19 bases separated the two germline ends. The germline V gene encodes CDR1 MDHEN and CDR2 SYDVKM. The CDR3 has 15 residues. The CDR3 here is CASRDAGKGVETQYF. DNA of the CDR3: TGTGCCAGCAGGGACGCAGGGAAAGGTGTGGAGACCCAGTACTTC.

V usage is TRBV7-2 and J usage is TRBJ1-1, with a weak D call TRBD1 (5 bases). Germline V gene sequence: CDR1 SGHTA, CDR2 FQGNSA. V lost 0 bases to trimming and J lost 1 base, with 15 bases between them. This CDR3 region has 17 residues. The CDR3 spells CASSLAGWGISNTEAFF. The CDR3 bases are TGTGCCAGCAGCTTAGCGGGTTGGGGCATCTCGAACACTGAAGCTTTCTTT.

This clonotype has a handful of counts. This chain joins TRBV10-3 and TRBJ2-5; either TRBD1 or TRBD2 may supply D (6 bases each). Germline V lookup: CDR1 ENHRY, CDR2 SYGVKD. The CDR3 contains 14 residues. V was cut by 6 bases and J by 3 bases, with 14 bases left in between. The CDR3 region is CAISTRGPKETQYF. The CDR3 coding sequence is TGTGCCATCAGCACCCGGGGGCCAAAAGAGACCCAGTACTTC.